The TCR beta chain described here comes from a study of T cells after yellow fever vaccination. Study background: Libraries from low-cell-number fractions were prepared with the SMART-Seq v4 Ultra Low Input RNA kit.

This clonotype occurred a few times. The antigen is unknown. Study-wide results and limits: Abundant bulk-population clonotypes could contaminate the FACS-sorted repertoires.

CDR3 length: 15 amino acids. Trimming left V 3 bases short and J 5 bases short, with 14 bases between. From germline, CDR1 is SGHRS and CDR2 YFSETQ. Template switching by 5'RACE produced TCR cDNA, adding a universal primer site and UMIs. TCRdb called the 5' RACE reads again in MiXCR, with one record for every CDR3 protein. Seen here are under 550,000 distinct CDR3 sequences, around a fifth observed once, and the top ten hold about 17%. The TCR comes from a man aged 18 to 29 who received the YFV17D yellow fever vaccine. The sequencing here drew on PBMCs, taken approximately 22 days after the first yellow fever vaccination. The chain joins TRBV5-1 to TRBJ2-2; possibly TRBD2 for D (6 bases). The DNA of the CDR3 is TGCGCCAGCAGCTCGGGCGGGGCCCCAACCGGGGAGCTGTTTTTT. It codes for CASSSGGAPTGELFF.